The rows below give T cell receptor beta chains drawn from one sample of a study of PD-1 blockade in classical Hodgkin lymphoma. Libraries were prepared by immunoSEQ multiplex PCR; TCRdb keeps only in-frame clonotypes and omits some of them. The sample has just under 6,500 clones; about nine tenths are singletons. The sequences come from CD4+ T cells from blood, collected before the fourth cycle of nivolumab. The receptors derive from a human donor with classical Hodgkin lymphoma. CDR3s include the opening cysteine and the closing phenylalanine or tryptophan. A D gene is named only where the DNA matches it firmly.

TRBV7-9,TRBJ2-3,.,CASSLWDTQYF
TRBV7-3,TRBJ2-4,TRBD2,CASSSLGGQNIQYF
TRBV15,TRBJ1-4,TRBD1,CATSRDPGQGGEKLFF
TRBV2,TRBJ1-1,.,CASSVQGLNTEAFF
TRBV10-3,TRBJ1-4,.,CAISESRGFGEKLFF
TRBV5-4,TRBJ1-1,TRBD1,CASSLKTGGTEAFF
TRBV6-5,TRBJ2-5,.,CASSYWQGRETQYF
TRBV18,TRBJ2-7,.,CASSPTGLGEQYF
TRBV5-4,TRBJ2-1,.,CASSLDGASYNEQFF
TRBV7-3,TRBJ2-1,.,CASSFAASRYNEQFF
TRBV11-2,TRBJ1-1,.,CASSSPRGGTEAFF
TRBV7-3,TRBJ1-1,.,CASSLGVVTEAFF
TRBV5-1,TRBJ2-1,TRBD1,CASSLRGPSSYNEQFF
TRBV5-1,TRBJ2-2,.,CASSFAGSNTGELFF
TRBV6-1,TRBJ1-2,.,CASSPLGGQSSGYTF
TRBV10-3,TRBJ2-3,TRBD1,CAISERRTGITDTQYF
TRBV9,TRBJ2-1,.,CASSQRGVDEQFF
TRBV18,TRBJ2-5,.,CASSPSLSRDQYF
TRBV7-9,TRBJ1-3,.,CASSLVGQAARISGNTIYF
TRBV19,TRBJ2-3,TRBD2,CASTPGGGGKSDTQYF